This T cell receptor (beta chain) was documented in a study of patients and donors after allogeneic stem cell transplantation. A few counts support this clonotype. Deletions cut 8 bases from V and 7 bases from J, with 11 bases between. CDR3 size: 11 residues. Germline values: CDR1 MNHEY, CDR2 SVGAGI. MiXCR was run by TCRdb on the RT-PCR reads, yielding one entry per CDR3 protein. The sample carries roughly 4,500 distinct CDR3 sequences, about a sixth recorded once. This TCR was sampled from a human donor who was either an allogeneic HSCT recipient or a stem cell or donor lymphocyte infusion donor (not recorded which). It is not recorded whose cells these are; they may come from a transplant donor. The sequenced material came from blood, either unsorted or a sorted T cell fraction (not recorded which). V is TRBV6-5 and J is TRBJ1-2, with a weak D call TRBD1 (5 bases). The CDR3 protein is CASRAGLGYTF. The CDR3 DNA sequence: TGTGCCAGCCGGGCAGGGCTTGGCTACACCTTC.